This TCR beta chain was captured in a study of T cells after yellow fever vaccination. 5'RACE template switching produced TCR cDNA carrying a universal primer site and UMIs. TCRdb reprocessed the 5' RACE reads via MiXCR and lists one record per CDR3 protein. The repertoire holds over 130,000 distinct CDR3 sequences, with about 8% as singletons. A few counts support this clonotype. The V and J ends lost 0 bases and 0 bases respectively, with 25 bases between them. Germline CDR1 is SGHRS and CDR2 is YFSETQ. The CDR3 is 20 amino acids. The chain couples TRBV5-1 to TRBJ2-7; possibly TRBD1 or TRBD2 for D (6 bases each). The sample was CD4+ T cells sorted from PBMCs, taken 5 days after the yellow fever booster vaccination. This receptor was taken from a man aged 25-45 years who received the YFV17D yellow fever vaccine. The CDR3 loop reads CASSLGGASRGDLSSYEQYF. CDR3 nucleotides: TGCGCCAGCAGCTTGGGGGGGGCCTCCCGAGGGGATCTGAGCTCCTACGAGCAGTACTTC. Full variable domain (remainder filled in from reference TRBV5-1 and TRBJ2-7): KAGVTQTPRYLIKTRGQQVTLSCSPISGHRSVSWYQQTPGQGLQFLFEYFSETQRNKGNFPGRFSGRQFSNSRSEMNVSTLELGDSALYLCASSLGGASRGDLSSYEQYFGPGTRLTVT.